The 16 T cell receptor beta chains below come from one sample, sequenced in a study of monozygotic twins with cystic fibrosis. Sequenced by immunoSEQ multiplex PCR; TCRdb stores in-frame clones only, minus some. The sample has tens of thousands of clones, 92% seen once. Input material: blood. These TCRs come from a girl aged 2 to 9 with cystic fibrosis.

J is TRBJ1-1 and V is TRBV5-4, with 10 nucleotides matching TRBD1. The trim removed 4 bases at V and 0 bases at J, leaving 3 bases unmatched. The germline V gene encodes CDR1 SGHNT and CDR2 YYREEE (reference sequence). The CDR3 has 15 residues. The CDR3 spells CASSRDRGLNTEAFF. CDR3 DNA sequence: TGTGCCAGCAGCCGGGACAGGGGTTTGAACACTGAAGCTTTCTTT.

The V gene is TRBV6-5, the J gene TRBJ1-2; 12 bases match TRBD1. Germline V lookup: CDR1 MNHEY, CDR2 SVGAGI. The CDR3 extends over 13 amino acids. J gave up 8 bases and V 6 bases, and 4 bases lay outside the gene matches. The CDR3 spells CASRGQGAQGYTF. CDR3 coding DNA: TGTGCCAGCAGGGGACAGGGGGCGCAGGGCTACACCTTC.

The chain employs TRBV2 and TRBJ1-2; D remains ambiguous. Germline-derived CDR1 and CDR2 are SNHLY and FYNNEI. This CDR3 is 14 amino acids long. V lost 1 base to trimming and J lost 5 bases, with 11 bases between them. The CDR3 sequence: CASSEGPRVYGYTF. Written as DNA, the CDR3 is TGTGCCAGCAGTGAAGGCCCGAGAGTTTATGGCTACACCTTC.

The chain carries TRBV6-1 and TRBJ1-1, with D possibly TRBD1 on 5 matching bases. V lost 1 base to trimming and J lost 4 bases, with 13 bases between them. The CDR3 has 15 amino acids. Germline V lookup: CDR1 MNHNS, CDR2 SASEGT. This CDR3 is CASSEVVRGTTEAFF. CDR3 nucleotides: TGTGCCAGCAGTGAAGTCGTGAGAGGGACCACTGAAGCTTTCTTT.

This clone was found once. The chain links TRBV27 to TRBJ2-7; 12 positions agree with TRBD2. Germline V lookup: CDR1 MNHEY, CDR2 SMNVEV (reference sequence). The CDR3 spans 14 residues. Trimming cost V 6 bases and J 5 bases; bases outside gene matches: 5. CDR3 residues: CASRTGLAGHEQYF. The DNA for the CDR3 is TGTGCCAGCAGGACGGGACTAGCGGGCCACGAGCAGTACTTC.

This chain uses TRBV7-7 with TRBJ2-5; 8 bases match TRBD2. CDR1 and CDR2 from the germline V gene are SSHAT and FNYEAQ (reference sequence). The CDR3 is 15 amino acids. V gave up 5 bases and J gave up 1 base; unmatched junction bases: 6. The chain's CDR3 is CASSPLAGIQETQYF. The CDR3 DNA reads TGTGCCAGCAGCCCCCTAGCGGGTATCCAAGAGACCCAGTACTTC.

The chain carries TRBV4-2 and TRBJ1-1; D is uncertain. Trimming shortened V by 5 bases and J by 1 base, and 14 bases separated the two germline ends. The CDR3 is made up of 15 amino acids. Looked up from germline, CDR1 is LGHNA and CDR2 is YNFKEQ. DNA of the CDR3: TGTGCCAGCAGCTCTCAACCGGGAGCGAACACTGAAGCTTTCTTT. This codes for CASSSQPGANTEAFF.

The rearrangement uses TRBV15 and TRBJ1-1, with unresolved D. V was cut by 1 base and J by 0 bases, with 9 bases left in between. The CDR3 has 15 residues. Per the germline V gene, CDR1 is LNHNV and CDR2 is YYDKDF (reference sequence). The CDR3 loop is CATSRGARVNTEAFF. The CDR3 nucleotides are TGTGCCACCAGCAGAGGGGCCAGAGTGAACACTGAAGCTTTCTTT.

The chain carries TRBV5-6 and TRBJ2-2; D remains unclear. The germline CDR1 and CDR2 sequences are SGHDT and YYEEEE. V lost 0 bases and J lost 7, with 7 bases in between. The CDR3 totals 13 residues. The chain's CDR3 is CASSLDTDGELFF. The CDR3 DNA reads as TGTGCCAGCAGCTTGGACACGGACGGGGAGCTGTTTTTT.

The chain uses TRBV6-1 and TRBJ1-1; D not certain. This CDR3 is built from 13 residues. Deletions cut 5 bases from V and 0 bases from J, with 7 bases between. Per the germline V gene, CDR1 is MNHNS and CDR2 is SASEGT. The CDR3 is CASSLKMNTEAFF. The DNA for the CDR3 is TGTGCCAGCAGTCTCAAGATGAACACTGAAGCTTTCTTT.

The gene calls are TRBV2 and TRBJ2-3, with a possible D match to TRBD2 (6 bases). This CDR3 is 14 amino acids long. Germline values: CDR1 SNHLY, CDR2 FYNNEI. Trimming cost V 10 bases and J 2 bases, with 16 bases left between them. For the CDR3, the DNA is TGTGCCATTGATTCGGGACTGGCCACAGATACGCAGTATTTT. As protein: CAIDSGLATDTQYF.

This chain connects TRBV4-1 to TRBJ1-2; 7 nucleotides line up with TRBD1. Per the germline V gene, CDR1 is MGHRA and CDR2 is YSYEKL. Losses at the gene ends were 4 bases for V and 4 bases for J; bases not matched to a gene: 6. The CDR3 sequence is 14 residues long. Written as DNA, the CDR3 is TGCGCCAGCAGCCCGAACGACAGGGTCTATGGCTACACCTTC. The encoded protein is CASSPNDRVYGYTF.

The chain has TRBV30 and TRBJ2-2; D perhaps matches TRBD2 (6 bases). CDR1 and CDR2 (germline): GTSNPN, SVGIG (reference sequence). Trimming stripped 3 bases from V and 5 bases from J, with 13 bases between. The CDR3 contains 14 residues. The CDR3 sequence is CAWRTLGTTGELFF. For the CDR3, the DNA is TGTGCCTGGAGGACCCTAGGGACTACCGGGGAGCTGTTTTTT.

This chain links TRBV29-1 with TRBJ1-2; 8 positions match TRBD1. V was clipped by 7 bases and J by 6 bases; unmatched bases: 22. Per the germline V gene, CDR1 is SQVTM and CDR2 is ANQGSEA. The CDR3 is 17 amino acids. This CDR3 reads CSAVDREYRTTMNGYTF. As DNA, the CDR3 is TGCAGCGCCGTGGACAGGGAATATAGAACTACAATGAATGGCTACACCTTC.

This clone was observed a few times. The CDR3 coding sequence is TGTGCCAGCAGCTTAAACGGGAACACTGAAGCTTTCTTT. Encoded protein: CASSLNGNTEAFF. The V gene is TRBV7-3, the J gene TRBJ1-1; no reliable D call. Germline V CDR1 and CDR2: SGHTA, FQGTGA. The CDR3 sequence is 13 residues long. Trimming shortened V by 1 base and J by 1 base, and 4 bases separated the two germline ends.

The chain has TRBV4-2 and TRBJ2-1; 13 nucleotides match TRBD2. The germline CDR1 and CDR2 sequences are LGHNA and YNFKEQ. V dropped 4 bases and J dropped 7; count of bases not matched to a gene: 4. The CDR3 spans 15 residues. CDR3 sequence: CASSPGTSGTNEQFF. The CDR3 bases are TGTGCCAGCAGCCCCGGGACTAGCGGGACGAATGAGCAGTTCTTC.